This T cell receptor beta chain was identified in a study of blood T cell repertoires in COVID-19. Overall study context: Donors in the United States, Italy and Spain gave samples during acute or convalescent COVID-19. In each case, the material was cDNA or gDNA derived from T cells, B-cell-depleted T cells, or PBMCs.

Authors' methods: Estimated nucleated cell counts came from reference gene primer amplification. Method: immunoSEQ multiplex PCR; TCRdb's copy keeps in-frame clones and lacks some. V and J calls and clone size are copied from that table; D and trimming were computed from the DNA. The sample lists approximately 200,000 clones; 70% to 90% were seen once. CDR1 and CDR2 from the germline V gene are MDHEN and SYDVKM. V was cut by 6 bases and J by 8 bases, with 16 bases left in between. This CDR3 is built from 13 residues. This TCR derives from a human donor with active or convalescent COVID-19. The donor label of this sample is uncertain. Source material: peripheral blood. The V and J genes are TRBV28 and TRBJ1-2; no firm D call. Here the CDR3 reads CASSPGRTWGYTF. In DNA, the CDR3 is TGTGCCAGCAGCCCCGGGAGAACGTGGGGCTACACCTTC.